Below, one T cell receptor beta chain is given with its context. This clonotype has ten or more counts. This receptor's antigen is unknown. No much larger clone exists at a distance of one base, and base qualities are not known. V ends up 5 bases short and J 5 bases short, with an unmatched junction base count of 7. Via the germline V gene, CDR1 is SGHTA and CDR2 FQGNSA. The CDR3 has 14 amino acids, counting the end cysteine and phenylalanine. Only the CDR3 portion is preserved as DNA: 42 bases, with reading frame beginning at the first base. Reads for this sample came from an Illumina HiSeq 1500. TCRdb handled the public reads itself, with Q25 trimming in fastp and clone calling in MiXCR, and kept productive beta chains. Records with the same CDR3 protein are collapsed into one entry carrying the most frequent genes and DNA. A total of 200,000 to 300,000 distinct CDR3 sequences appear in this sample, 12% to 15% of them only once. The ten biggest clones cover 8.5% to 9% of the sample.

The source of the sample is a study of T cell repertoires in cytomegalovirus infection (dated by TCRdb to the late 2010s). General notes on the study: The HLA type of each donor mattered for the analysis, because public TCR beta signatures pointed to carriage of CMV infection along with the matching HLA type.

Results and caveats for the whole study, not just this receptor: Cumulative frequency of public TCR beta family members discriminated carriers of CMV infection plus the relevant HLA type in this cohort and an independent approximately 400-donor cohort. The ex vivo response was dominated by HLA-C-restricted CMV-specific TCR beta clonotypes, which also provided the single most frequent clonotype in two of eight donors.

This chain is built from TRBV7-2 and TRBJ2-7; 9 bases in the middle match TRBD2. The material sequenced was PBMCs. This TCR was recovered from a human donor in good health (CMV status not recorded). Some clones in this sample may be carry-over from other donors' samples. The encoded CDR3 is CASSLSGGWDEQYF. The DNA sequence reads TGTGCCAGCAGCCTTAGCGGGGGATGGGACGAGCAGTACTTC.